The 28 T cell receptor beta chains below were found in one sample sequenced in a study of blood T cell repertoires in COVID-19. Data came from immunoSEQ multiplex PCR; TCRdb stores just in-frame clones and leaves some out. In the table there are a few hundred thousand clones, about 88% of which are singletons. The material sequenced was PBMCs or T cells enriched from blood (not recorded which). All receptors derive from a woman aged 18-35 years who had been exposed to COVID-19.

This clone was recorded only once. The rearrangement joins TRBV19 to TRBJ2-3, with 9 bases matching TRBD2. After removal of 8 bases from V and 0 bases from J, the junction contained 3 bases not matched to a gene. The CDR3 is made up of 14 amino acids. CDR1 is LNHDA, CDR2 SQIVND, per germline (reference sequence). The CDR3 here is CASRTSVSTDTQYF. CDR3 nucleotide sequence: TGTGCCAGTCGGACTAGCGTTAGCACAGATACGCAGTATTTT. The variable domain in full, completed from reference TRBV19 and TRBJ2-3, reads DGGITQSPKYLFRKEGQNVTLSCEQNLNHDAMYWYRQDPGQGLRLIYYSQIVNDFQKGDIAEGYSVSREKKESFPLTVTSAQKNPTAFYLCASRTSVSTDTQYFGPGTRLTVL.

This chain connects TRBV7-2 to TRBJ2-1; D not certain. Trimming took 2 bases from V and 10 from J, leaving 12 bases between them. The germline gives CDR1 SGHTA, CDR2 FQGNSA. The CDR3 contains 13 residues. DNA of the CDR3: TGTGCCAGCAGCTTATCTTTGGTAGAGGAGCAGTTCTTC. Translating it yields CASSLSLVEEQFF. Together with reference TRBV7-2 and TRBJ2-1, the CDR3 gives the full variable domain: GAGVSQSPSNKVTEKGKDVELRCDPISGHTALYWYRQSLGQGLEFLIYFQGNSAPDKSGLPSDRFSAERTGGSVSTLTIQRTQQEDSAVYLCASSLSLVEEQFFGPGTRLTVL.

For this clone: This sample also contains other DNA sequences that code for the same CDR3. V and J are TRBV19 and TRBJ2-7; the D gene is possibly TRBD2 (5 bases). The CDR3 spans 14 residues. V lost 4 bases, J lost 2 bases, and 12 bases lay in between. Germline CDR1 and CDR2: LNHDA and SQIVND (reference sequence). The CDR3, as DNA: TGTGCCAGTAGTAGTGGAGGAAGGGCCTACGAGCAGTACTTC. This translates into CASSSGGRAYEQYF.

Notes on this clone: The same CDR3 also results from other DNA sequences found in this sample. V is TRBV7-2 and J is TRBJ1-4; D ambiguous. The germline CDR1 and CDR2 sequences are SGHTA and FQGNSA. This CDR3 region has 15 residues. Trimming took off 1 base at V and 0 bases at J, with 6 bases between the two ends. The CDR3 DNA follows: TGTGCCAGCAGCTTAGGGGCAGCAACTAATGAAAAACTGTTTTTT. Translated: CASSLGAATNEKLFF.

This chain uses TRBV29-1 with TRBJ2-1, with a tentative D call TRBD1 (6 bases). The CDR3 is 13 residues long. Trimming took off 7 bases at V and 7 bases at J, with 17 bases between the two ends. Germline assignment: CDR1 SQVTM and CDR2 ANQGSEA. CDR3 nucleotide sequence: TGCAGCGCAACACAGGGTCTCTTGAATGAGCAGTTCTTC. Amino acids: CSATQGLLNEQFF.

The rearrangement links TRBV19 to TRBJ2-7; 8 nucleotides agree with TRBD1. V lost 4 bases, J lost 3 bases, and 5 bases stayed unmatched. Germline V gene lookup returns CDR1 LNHDA and CDR2 SQIVND (reference sequence). This CDR3 is built from 14 residues. CDR3 amino acids: CASSTRTGIYEQYF. For the CDR3, the DNA is TGTGCCAGTAGTACCCGGACAGGGATCTACGAGCAGTACTTC.

The chain combines TRBV18 with TRBJ1-6; weak D call: TRBD1 (6 bases). With 9 bases removed from V and 0 bases from J, the gap between germline ends came to 9 bases. The CDR3 spans 14 residues. Per germline, CDR1 KGHSH and CDR2 LQKENI. This CDR3 reads CASQGFSYNSPLHF. The CDR3 DNA follows: TGTGCCAGTCAGGGGTTCTCCTATAATTCACCCCTCCACTTT.

The chain couples TRBV7-2 to TRBJ1-2; 7 bases line up with TRBD1. Germline V gene data show CDR1 as SGHTA and CDR2 as FQGNSA. J lost 5 bases, V lost 2 bases, and 11 bases had no gene match. CDR3 length: 16 residues. CDR3 region: CASSLRVWDSSYGYTF. The CDR3 DNA follows: TGTGCCAGCAGCTTAAGGGTATGGGACAGCTCATATGGCTACACCTTC.

This rearrangement joins TRBV4-3 to TRBJ2-5, with TRBD2 matching over 9 bases. V shed 0 bases and J 4 bases; nucleotides not matched to a gene: 3. CDR3 size: 15 residues. The germline V gene has CDR1 LGHNA and CDR2 YSLEER. CDR3 DNA: TGCGCCAGCAGCCAAGAGGGCGGGGGGGTAGAGACCCAGTACTTC. It specifies CASSQEGGGVETQYF.

This chain connects TRBV30 to TRBJ1-4; perhaps TRBD1 as D (5 bases). Looked up from germline, CDR1 is GTSNPN and CDR2 is SVGIG (reference sequence). The CDR3 consists of 15 residues. V shed 8 bases and J shed 0 bases, with 16 bases lying between them. CDR3 nucleotide sequence: TGTGCCACACCGGGGGGTCTTGCAACTAATGAAAAACTGTTTTTT. This codes for CATPGGLATNEKLFF.

This chain connects TRBV6-5 to TRBJ2-6; TRBD1 aligns across 7 bases. The ends lost 6 bases at V and 4 bases at J; junction bases unmatched: 6. The CDR3 is 15 residues long. Germline-derived CDR1 and CDR2 are MNHEY and SVGAGI. DNA for the CDR3: TGTGCCAGCAGGTCACAGGGGTCCGGGGCCAACGTCCTGACTTTC. Its translation: CASRSQGSGANVLTF.

J is TRBJ1-1 and V is TRBV10-3; TRBD1 matches at 7 bases. Germline CDR1 is ENHRY and CDR2 is SYGVKD. The V gene end was trimmed by 10 bases and the J gene end by 9 bases; junction bases not matched to a gene: 14. This CDR3 has 13 amino acids. CDR3 loop: CASTNRGLTQAFF. The CDR3 region has the DNA TGTGCCAGTACAAACAGGGGTTTGACTCAAGCTTTCTTT.

CDR3 in DNA: TGTGCCAGCAGTTTAAGGACAGGGGGAGGCTCTGGGGCCAACGTCCTGACTTTC. Encoded protein: CASSLRTGGGSGANVLTF. The chain recombines TRBV27 with TRBJ2-6; TRBD1 matches at 10 bases. The germline CDR1 and CDR2 sequences are MNHEY and SMNVEV (reference sequence). This CDR3 spans 18 amino acids. Germline trimming cut 2 bases from V and 0 bases from J; bases unmatched to any gene: 4.

V and J are TRBV5-6 and TRBJ2-2; no clear D. The CDR3 runs 14 residues. The V end was cut by 4 bases, the J end by 7 bases, with 14 bases between. Germline CDR1 is SGHDT and CDR2 is YYEEEE. The CDR3 protein is CASSLDTPSGELFF. CDR3 sequence (DNA): TGTGCCAGCAGCCTCGACACTCCAAGCGGGGAGCTGTTTTTT.

V gene TRBV11-3 combines with J gene TRBJ2-2; 8 nucleotides align to TRBD1. From germline, CDR1 is SGHNT and CDR2 YENEEA. V trimming: 5 bases; J trimming: 2 bases; junction bases outside the gene matches: 4. This CDR3 region has 15 residues. As DNA, the CDR3 is TGTGCCAGCAGCCCCGGGACAGGCAACACCGGGGAGCTGTTTTTT. Its protein product is CASSPGTGNTGELFF. The variable domain in full, completed from reference TRBV11-3 and TRBJ2-2, reads EAGVVQSPRYKIIEKKQPVAFWCNPISGHNTLYWYLQNLGQGPELLIRYENEEAVDDSQLPKDRFSAERLKGVDSTLKIQPAELGDSAVYLCASSPGTGNTGELFFGEGSRLTVL.

The chain recombines TRBV4-2 with TRBJ2-7, with TRBD2 matching 10 bases. The CDR3 contains 15 residues. Germline values: CDR1 LGHNA, CDR2 YNFKEQ. The V segment lost 1 base and the J segment 6 bases; nucleotides outside the gene matches: 6. CDR3 sequence (DNA): TGTGCCAGCAGCCAAGCCGGGACTAGCGTTGTCGAGCAGTACTTC. Its protein product is CASSQAGTSVVEQYF.

This clone came up once. The chain couples TRBV7-3 to TRBJ1-3; no reliable D call. With 1 base removed from V and 3 bases from J, the gap between germline ends came to 4 bases. Looked up from germline, CDR1 is SGHTA and CDR2 is FQGTGA. The CDR3 has 13 residues. The CDR3 here is CASSLNIGNTIYF. The CDR3 DNA is TGTGCCAGCAGCTTAAATATTGGAAACACCATATATTTT.

The chain uses TRBV5-4 and TRBJ2-4; 8 nucleotides align to TRBD1. V trimming: 6 bases; J trimming: 5 bases; junction bases outside the gene matches: 4. The CDR3 contains 13 residues. Germline V gene sequence: CDR1 SGHNT, CDR2 YYREEE (reference sequence). The CDR3: CASKATGENIQYF. The CDR3 nucleotides read TGTGCCAGCAAAGCGACAGGGGAAAACATTCAGTACTTC.

V and J are TRBV24-1 and TRBJ2-6; TRBD1 matches 7 bases. The CDR3 has 17 amino acids. V lost 3 bases and J lost 2; bases outside the gene matches: 6. The germline gives CDR1 KGHDR, CDR2 SFDVKD. The CDR3 loop is CATSDPRQGTGANVLTF. The CDR3 bases are TGTGCCACCAGTGATCCGCGACAGGGCACTGGGGCCAACGTCCTGACTTTC.

This chain uses TRBV11-2 with TRBJ2-1; 8 bases map to TRBD2. This CDR3 contains 18 residues. The V and J ends lost 1 base and 7 bases, in that order; junction bases with no gene match: 15. Germline V gene sequence: CDR1 SGHAT, CDR2 FQNNGV. CDR3 coding DNA: TGTGCCAGCAGCTTAGGCGGAGTTCCCGGGACTAGAAAGAATGAGCAGTTCTTC. Its protein product is CASSLGGVPGTRKNEQFF.

The chain carries TRBV9 and TRBJ2-6; D gene unclear. V gave up 4 bases and J gave up 0 bases, with 17 bases separating them. Germline V gives CDR1 SGDLS, CDR2 YYNGEE. The CDR3 has 18 amino acids. CDR3 in DNA: TGTGCCAGCAGCAATAAGGTTGGAGAGTACTCTGGGGCCAACGTCCTGACTTTC. Protein: CASSNKVGEYSGANVLTF.

J is TRBJ2-7 and V is TRBV7-2; 11 bases agree with TRBD1. V lost 6 bases to trimming and J lost 4 bases; unmatched junction nucleotides: 11. The CDR3 runs to 16 residues. CDR1 and CDR2 (germline): SGHTA, FQGNSA. The DNA of the CDR3 is TGTGCCAGCAGTCCCTACCGGACAGGGGGCCTGTACGAGCAGTACTTC. This codes for CASSPYRTGGLYEQYF.

The chain uses TRBV10-1 and TRBJ2-1; TRBD1 matches 8 bases. Per the germline V gene, CDR1 is WNHNN and CDR2 is SYGVQD (reference sequence). The CDR3 has 17 residues. V gave up 4 bases and J gave up 0 bases; unmatched junction bases: 8. This CDR3 is CASSGGTGHFSYNEQFF. CDR3 coding DNA: TGCGCCAGCAGTGGGGGGACAGGCCACTTCTCCTACAATGAGCAGTTCTTC.

The V gene is TRBV13, the J gene TRBJ2-7; D is perhaps TRBD2 (6 bases). Trimming pared 5 bases from V and 5 bases from J, leaving 13 bases between. Germline lookup yields CDR1 PRHDT and CDR2 FYEKMQ (reference sequence). This CDR3 is 13 amino acids long. CDR3 in DNA: TGTGCCAGCAGCACCGGGAGAAGTAACGAGCAGTACTTC. It is translated as CASSTGRSNEQYF.

The gene calls are TRBV28 and TRBJ1-5, with D possibly being TRBD1 (6 bases). V was trimmed by 6 bases and J by 0 bases, leaving 15 bases between them. CDR1 and CDR2 (germline): MDHEN, SYDVKM. The length of the CDR3 is 16 residues. In DNA, the CDR3 is TGTGCCAGCAGCCTACCGGGACATAATAGCAATCAGCCCCAGCATTTT. It translates to CASSLPGHNSNQPQHF.

The chain carries TRBV5-6 and TRBJ2-7, with 7 bases matching TRBD1. The CDR3 length is 15 residues. Trimming cost V 1 base and J 2 bases; bases outside gene matches: 6. Germline V gives CDR1 SGHDT, CDR2 YYEEEE. CDR3 loop: CASSLRGDSPYEQYF. CDR3 coding DNA: TGTGCCAGCAGCTTGAGAGGGGACAGTCCCTACGAGCAGTACTTC.

CDR3 DNA sequence: TGTGCCAGCAGTGGGAGGTTGAAGGGCGGCTACACCTTC. Its protein product is CASSGRLKGGYTF. The chain joins TRBV28 to TRBJ1-2; D unresolved. Germline V gene data show CDR1 as MDHEN and CDR2 as SYDVKM. The V gene lost 5 bases and the J gene lost 8 bases, with 15 bases spanning the gap. The CDR3 runs to 13 residues.

V is TRBV27 and J is TRBJ2-3, with 8 bases lining up with TRBD2. The V gene end was trimmed by 3 bases and the J gene end by 4 bases; junction bases not matched to a gene: 9. This CDR3 comprises 16 residues. Per the germline V gene, CDR1 is MNHEY and CDR2 is SMNVEV (reference sequence). CDR3 in DNA: TGTGCCAGCAGTTTTGGGAGCGGGAGTACCGCAGATACGCAGTATTTT. It specifies CASSFGSGSTADTQYF.